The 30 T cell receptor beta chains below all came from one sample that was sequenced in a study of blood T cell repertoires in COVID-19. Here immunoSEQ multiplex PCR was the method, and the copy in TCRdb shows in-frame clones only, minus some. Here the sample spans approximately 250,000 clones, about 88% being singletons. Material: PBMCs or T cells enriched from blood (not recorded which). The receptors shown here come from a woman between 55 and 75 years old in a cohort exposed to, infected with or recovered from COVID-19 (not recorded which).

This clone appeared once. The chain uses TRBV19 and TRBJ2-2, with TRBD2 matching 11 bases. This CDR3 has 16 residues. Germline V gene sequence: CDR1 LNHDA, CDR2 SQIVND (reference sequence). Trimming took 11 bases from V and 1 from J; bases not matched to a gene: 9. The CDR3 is CAGGTSGGMNTGELFF. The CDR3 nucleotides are TGTGCCGGAGGGACTAGCGGCGGAATGAACACCGGGGAGCTGTTTTTT.

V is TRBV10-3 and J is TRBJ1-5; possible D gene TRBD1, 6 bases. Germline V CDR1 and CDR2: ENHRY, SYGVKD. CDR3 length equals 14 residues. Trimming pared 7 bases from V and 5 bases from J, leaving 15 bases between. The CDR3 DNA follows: TGTGCCATCAACGGCCAGGGGAAGGATCAGCCCCAGCATTTT. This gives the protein CAINGQGKDQPQHF.

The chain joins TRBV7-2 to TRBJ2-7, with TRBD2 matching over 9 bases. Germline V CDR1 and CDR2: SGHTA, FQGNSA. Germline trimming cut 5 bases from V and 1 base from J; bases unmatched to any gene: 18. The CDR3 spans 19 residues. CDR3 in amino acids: CASSPSPGGSGRRSYEQYF. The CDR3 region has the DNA TGTGCCAGCAGCCCCTCTCCGGGGGGTAGCGGGAGACGGTCCTACGAGCAGTACTTC.

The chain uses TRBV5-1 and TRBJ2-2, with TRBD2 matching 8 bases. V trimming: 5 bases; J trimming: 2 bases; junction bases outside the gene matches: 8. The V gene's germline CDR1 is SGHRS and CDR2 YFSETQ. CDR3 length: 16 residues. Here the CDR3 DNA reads TGCGCCAGCAGTCACACTAGCGGAGGAAACACCGGGGAGCTGTTTTTT. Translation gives CASSHTSGGNTGELFF.

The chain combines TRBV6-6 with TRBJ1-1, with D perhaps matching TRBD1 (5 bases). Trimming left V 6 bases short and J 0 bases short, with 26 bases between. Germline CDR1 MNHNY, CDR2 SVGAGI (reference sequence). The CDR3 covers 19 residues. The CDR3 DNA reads TGTGCCAGCAGCTCCGACAGAACCTTACAAATTTCCATGAACACTGAAGCTTTCTTT. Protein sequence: CASSSDRTLQISMNTEAFF.

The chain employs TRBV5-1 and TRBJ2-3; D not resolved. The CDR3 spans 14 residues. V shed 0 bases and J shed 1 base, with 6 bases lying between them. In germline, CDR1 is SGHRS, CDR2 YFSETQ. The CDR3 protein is CASSLERRTDTQYF. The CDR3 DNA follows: TGCGCCAGCAGCTTGGAGAGGCGCACAGATACGCAGTATTTT. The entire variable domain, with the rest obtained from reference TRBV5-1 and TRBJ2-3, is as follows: KAGVTQTPRYLIKTRGQQVTLSCSPISGHRSVSWYQQTPGQGLQFLFEYFSETQRNKGNFPGRFSGRQFSNSRSEMNVSTLELGDSALYLCASSLERRTDTQYFGPGTRLTVL.

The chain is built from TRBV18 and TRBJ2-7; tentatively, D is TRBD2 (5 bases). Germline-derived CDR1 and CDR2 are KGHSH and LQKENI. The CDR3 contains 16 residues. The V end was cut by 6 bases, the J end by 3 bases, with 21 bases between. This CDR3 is CASSPWELPGSYEQYF. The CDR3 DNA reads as TGTGCCAGCTCCCCCTGGGAGCTCCCTGGTAGCTACGAGCAGTACTTC.

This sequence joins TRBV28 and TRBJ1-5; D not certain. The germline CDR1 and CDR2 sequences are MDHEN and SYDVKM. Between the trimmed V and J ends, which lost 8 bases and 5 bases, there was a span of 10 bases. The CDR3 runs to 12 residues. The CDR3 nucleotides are TGTGCCAGCGGACTCCGGGATCAGCCCCAGCATTTT. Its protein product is CASGLRDQPQHF.

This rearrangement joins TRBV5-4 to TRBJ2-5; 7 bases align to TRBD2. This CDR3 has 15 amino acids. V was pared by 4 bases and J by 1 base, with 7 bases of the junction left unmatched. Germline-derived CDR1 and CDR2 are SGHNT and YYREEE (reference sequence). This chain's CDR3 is CASSDKRDPQETQYF. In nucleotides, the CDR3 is TGTGCCAGCAGCGACAAGCGGGACCCCCAAGAGACCCAGTACTTC.

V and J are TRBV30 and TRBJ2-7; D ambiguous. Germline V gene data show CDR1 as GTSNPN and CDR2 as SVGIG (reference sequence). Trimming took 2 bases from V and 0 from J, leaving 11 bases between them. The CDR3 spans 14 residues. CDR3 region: CAWSKTVSSYEQYF. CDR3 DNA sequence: TGTGCCTGGAGTAAAACGGTGAGCTCCTACGAGCAGTACTTC.

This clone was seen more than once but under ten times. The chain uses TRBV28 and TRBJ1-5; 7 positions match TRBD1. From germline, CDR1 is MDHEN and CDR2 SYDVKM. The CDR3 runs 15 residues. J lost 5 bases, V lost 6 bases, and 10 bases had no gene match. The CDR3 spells CASSRADRAHQPQHF. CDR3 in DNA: TGTGCCAGCAGCCGAGCCGACAGGGCTCATCAGCCCCAGCATTTT.

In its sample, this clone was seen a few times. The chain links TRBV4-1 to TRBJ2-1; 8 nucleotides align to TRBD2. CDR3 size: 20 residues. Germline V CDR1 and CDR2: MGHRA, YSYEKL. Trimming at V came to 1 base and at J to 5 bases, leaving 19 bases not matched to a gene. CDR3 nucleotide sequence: TGCGCCAGCAGCCAAGCCCCTAGCCTAGGCGGGGGGAGGGCCCACAATGAGCAGTTCTTC. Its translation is CASSQAPSLGGGRAHNEQFF.

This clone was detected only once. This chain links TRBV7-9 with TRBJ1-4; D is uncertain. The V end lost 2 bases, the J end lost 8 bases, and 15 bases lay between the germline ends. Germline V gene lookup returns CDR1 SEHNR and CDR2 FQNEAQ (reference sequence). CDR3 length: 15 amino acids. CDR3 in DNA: TGTGCCAGCAGCTTATTTTCGGGGTTCGGGGAAAAACTGTTTTTT. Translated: CASSLFSGFGEKLFF.

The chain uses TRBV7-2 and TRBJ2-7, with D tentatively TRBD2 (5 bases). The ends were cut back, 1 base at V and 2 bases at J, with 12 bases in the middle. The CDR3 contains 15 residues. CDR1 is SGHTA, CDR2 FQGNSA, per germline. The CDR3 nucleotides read TGTGCCAGCAGCTTAGAGGCGGGTGCCGCCTACGAGCAGTACTTC. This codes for CASSLEAGAAYEQYF.

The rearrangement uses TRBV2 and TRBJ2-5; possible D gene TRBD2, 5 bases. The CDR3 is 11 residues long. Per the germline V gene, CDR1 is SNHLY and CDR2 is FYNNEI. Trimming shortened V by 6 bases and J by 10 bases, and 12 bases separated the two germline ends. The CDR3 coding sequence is TGTGCCAGCAGGGCCTGGGGAGACCAGTACTTC. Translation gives CASRAWGDQYF.

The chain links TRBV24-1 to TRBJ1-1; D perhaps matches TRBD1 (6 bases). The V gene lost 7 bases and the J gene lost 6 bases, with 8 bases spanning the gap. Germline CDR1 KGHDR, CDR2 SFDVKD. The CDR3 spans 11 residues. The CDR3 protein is CATSSGAEAFF. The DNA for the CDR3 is TGTGCCACCAGCTCAGGGGCTGAAGCTTTCTTT.

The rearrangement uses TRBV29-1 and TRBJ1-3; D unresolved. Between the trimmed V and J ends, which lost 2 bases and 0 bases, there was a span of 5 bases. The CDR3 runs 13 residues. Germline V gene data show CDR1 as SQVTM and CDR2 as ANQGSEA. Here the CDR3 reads CSVESGSGNTIYF. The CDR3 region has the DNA TGCAGCGTTGAATCGGGCTCTGGAAACACCATATATTTT.

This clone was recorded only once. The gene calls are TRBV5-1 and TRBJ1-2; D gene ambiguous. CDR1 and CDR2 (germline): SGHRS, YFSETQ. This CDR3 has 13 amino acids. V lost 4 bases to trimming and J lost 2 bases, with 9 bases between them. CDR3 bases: TGCGCCAGCAGCCCGGGATTCAACTATGGCTACACCTTC. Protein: CASSPGFNYGYTF.

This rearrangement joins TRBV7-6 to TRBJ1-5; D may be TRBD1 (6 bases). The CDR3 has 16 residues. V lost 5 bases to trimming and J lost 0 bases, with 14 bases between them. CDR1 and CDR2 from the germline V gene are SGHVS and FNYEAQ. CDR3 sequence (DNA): TGTGCCAGCAGCCCACAGGGTCGAAATAGCAATCAGCCCCAGCATTTT. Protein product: CASSPQGRNSNQPQHF.

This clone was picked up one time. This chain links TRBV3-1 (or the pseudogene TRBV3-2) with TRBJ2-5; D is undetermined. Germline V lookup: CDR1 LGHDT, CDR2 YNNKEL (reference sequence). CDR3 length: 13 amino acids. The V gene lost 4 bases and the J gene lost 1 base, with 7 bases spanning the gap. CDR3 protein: CASSRDRQETQYF. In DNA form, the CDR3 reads TGTGCCAGCAGCCGAGATCGCCAAGAGACCCAGTACTTC.

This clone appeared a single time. This chain's CDR3 is CASSLFRGPPTGEQFF. The CDR3 DNA reads TGTGCCAGCAGTTTATTCCGGGGCCCCCCGACAGGTGAGCAGTTCTTC. The J gene is TRBJ2-1, the V gene TRBV27; D is perhaps TRBD1 (6 bases). Germline CDR1 is MNHEY and CDR2 is SMNVEV (reference sequence). The V end was cut by 1 base, the J end by 9 bases, with 19 bases between. The CDR3 is 16 residues long.

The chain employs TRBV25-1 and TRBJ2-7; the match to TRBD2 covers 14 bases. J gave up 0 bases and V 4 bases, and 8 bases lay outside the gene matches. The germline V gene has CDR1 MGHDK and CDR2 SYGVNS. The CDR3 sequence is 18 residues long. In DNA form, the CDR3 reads TGTGCCAGCAGTGTTCGGACTAGCGGGAGGTCAAACTCCTACGAGCAGTACTTC. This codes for CASSVRTSGRSNSYEQYF.

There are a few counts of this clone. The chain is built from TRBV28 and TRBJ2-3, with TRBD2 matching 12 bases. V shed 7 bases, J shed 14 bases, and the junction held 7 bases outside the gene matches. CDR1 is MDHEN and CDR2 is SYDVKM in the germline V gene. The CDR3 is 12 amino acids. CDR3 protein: CASTSGRAFPYF. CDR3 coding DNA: TGTGCCAGCACTAGCGGGAGGGCCTTCCCGTATTTT.

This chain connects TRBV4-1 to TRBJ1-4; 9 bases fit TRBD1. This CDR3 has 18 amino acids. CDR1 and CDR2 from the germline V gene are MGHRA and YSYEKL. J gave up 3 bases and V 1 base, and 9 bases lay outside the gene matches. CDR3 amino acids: CASSQGARRQGANEKLFF. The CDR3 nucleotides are TGCGCCAGCAGCCAAGGGGCAAGGAGACAGGGGGCTAATGAAAAACTGTTTTTT.

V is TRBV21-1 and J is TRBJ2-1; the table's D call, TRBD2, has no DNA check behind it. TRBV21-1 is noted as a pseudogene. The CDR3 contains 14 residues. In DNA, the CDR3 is TGTGCCAGCAGCAAAGGGCTAGCGGGAGACGAGCAGTTCTTC. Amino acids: CASSKGLAGDEQFF.

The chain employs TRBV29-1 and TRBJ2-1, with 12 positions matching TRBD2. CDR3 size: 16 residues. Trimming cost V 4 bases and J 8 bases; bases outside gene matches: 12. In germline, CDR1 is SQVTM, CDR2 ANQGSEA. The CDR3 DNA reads TGCAGCGTTGTCCGGCTAGCGGGAGGGCCAAGGGATGAGCAGTTCTTC. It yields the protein CSVVRLAGGPRDEQFF.

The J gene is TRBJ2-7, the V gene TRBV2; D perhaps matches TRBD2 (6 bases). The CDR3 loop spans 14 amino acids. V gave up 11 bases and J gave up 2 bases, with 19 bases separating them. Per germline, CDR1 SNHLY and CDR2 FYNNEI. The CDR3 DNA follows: TGTGCCTCCCAAAAGGTGGGGGGACCCTACGAGCAGTACTTC. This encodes CASQKVGGPYEQYF.

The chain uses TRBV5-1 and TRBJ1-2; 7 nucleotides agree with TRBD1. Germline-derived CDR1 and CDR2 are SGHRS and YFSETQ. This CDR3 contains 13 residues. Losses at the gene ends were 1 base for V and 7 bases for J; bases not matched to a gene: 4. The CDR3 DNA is TGCGCCAGCAGCTTGACAGGGGTGGGTGGCTACACCTTC. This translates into CASSLTGVGGYTF.

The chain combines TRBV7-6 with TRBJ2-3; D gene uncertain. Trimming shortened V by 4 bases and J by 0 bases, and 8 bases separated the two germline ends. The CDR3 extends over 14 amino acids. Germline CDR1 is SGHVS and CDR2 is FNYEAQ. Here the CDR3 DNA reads TGTGCCAGCAGCTCTTTTAATAGCACAGATACGCAGTATTTT. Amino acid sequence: CASSSFNSTDTQYF.

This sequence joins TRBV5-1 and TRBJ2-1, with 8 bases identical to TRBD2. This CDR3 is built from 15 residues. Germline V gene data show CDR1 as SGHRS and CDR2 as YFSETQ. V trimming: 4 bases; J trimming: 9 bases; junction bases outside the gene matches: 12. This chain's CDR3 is CASSAGTRVLSEQFF. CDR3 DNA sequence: TGCGCCAGCAGCGCGGGGACTAGGGTTTTGAGTGAGCAGTTCTTC. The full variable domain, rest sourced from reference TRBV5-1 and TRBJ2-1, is KAGVTQTPRYLIKTRGQQVTLSCSPISGHRSVSWYQQTPGQGLQFLFEYFSETQRNKGNFPGRFSGRQFSNSRSEMNVSTLELGDSALYLCASSAGTRVLSEQFFGPGTRLTVL.